This T cell receptor beta chain comes out of a study of blood T cell repertoires in COVID-19. The CDR3 contains 16 residues. CDR1 and CDR2 from the germline V gene are SGHVS and FNYEAQ. V lost 1 base to trimming and J lost 5 bases, with 17 bases between them. Original data processing: Reference gene primer amplification in the assay estimated nucleated cell counts. Method: immunoSEQ multiplex PCR; TCRdb's copy keeps in-frame clones and lacks some. V and J calls plus clone size are reproduced from that table; the DNA served to infer D and trimming. The sample lists about 93,000 clones; about 90% were seen once.

Sequencing used peripheral blood. This receptor was taken from a human donor with active COVID-19. The donor label of this sample is uncertain. The chain couples TRBV7-6 to TRBJ1-1; D is unclear. The CDR3 bases are TGTGCCAGCAGCTTAGGCCCCTCCACGGGTATAACTGAAGCTTTCTTT. This sequence encodes CASSLGPSTGITEAFF.